These T cell receptor beta chains were read from a single sample in a study of tissue T cells after allogeneic stem cell transplantation. Measured with immunoSEQ multiplex PCR; TCRdb has only the in-frame clones, and not every one. The sample yields about 3,000 clones, about 59% seen once. The sequencing here drew on ascending colon tissue, taken at autopsy. The receptors here all came from a male patient over 55 with steroid-refractory graft-versus-host disease after an allogeneic stem cell transplant. Among the T cells, some may be from the graft donor. Both conserved end residues are part of each CDR3. D genes are given only for firm matches. A clone size is listed for some rows: how often the clone was seen (once, few, many), or a class if it is expanded.

clone_size,v_call,d_call,j_call,cdr3_aa,cdr3_nt
-,TRBV7-9,-,TRBJ2-5,CASSLGDAMETQYF,TGTGCCAGCAGCTTAGGGGACGCTATGGAGACCCAGTACTTC
-,TRBV6-2/TRBV6-3,-,TRBJ2-5,CASSDPGRETQYF,TGTGCCAGCAGTGACCCCGGGCGAGAGACCCAGTACTTC
-,TRBV14,-,TRBJ1-1,CASSQVRTGAEAFF,TGTGCCAGCAGCCAAGTTCGGACTGGCGCTGAAGCTTTCTTT
large,TRBV4-3,-,TRBJ1-2,CASSQELQGVYGYTF,TGCGCCAGCAGCCAAGAATTACAGGGAGTCTATGGCTACACCTTC
-,TRBV9,TRBD2,TRBJ2-5,CASSVWEGETQYF,TGTGCCAGCAGCGTATGGGAGGGGGAGACCCAGTACTTC
-,TRBV29-1,-,TRBJ2-5,CSAGRDFQETQYF,TGCAGCGCCGGAAGGGACTTCCAAGAGACCCAGTACTTC
-,TRBV5-6,-,TRBJ2-3,CASSLPGRSDTQYF,TGTGCCAGCAGCCTACCTGGCAGATCTGATACGCAGTATTTT
once,TRBV19,-,TRBJ2-5,CASKGSGRETQYF,TGTGCCAGTAAAGGGTCCGGCCGGGAGACCCAGTACTTC
-,TRBV5-1,TRBD1,TRBJ1-2,CASSETSTGDSYGYTF,TGCGCCAGCAGCGAGACGTCGACAGGGGACAGCTATGGCTACACCTTC
-,TRBV12-3/TRBV12-4,-,TRBJ2-7,CASSLWTAYEQYF,TGTGCCAGCAGTTTATGGACAGCGTACGAGCAGTACTTC
-,TRBV6-2/TRBV6-3,-,TRBJ2-5,CASSSDSQGETQYF,TGTGCCAGCAGTTCGGACAGCCAGGGGGAGACCCAGTACTTC
-,TRBV5-8,-,TRBJ1-3,CASSLGTWNPGNTIYF,TGTGCCAGCAGCTTGGGGACATGGAATCCTGGAAACACCATATATTTT
-,TRBV7-9,TRBD2,TRBJ2-1,CASSRPGLAGGNEQFF,TGTGCCAGCAGCCGTCCGGGACTAGCGGGGGGCAATGAGCAGTTCTTC
-,TRBV24-1,-,TRBJ2-5,CATSDSSLATQYF,TGTGCCACCAGTGATTCGTCCCTGGCGACCCAGTACTTC
-,TRBV6-6,TRBD1,TRBJ1-1,CASGTGVYTEAFF,TGTGCCAGCGGGACAGGGGTGTACACTGAAGCTTTCTTT
-,TRBV10-1,-,TRBJ1-6,CASSDRLTGALHF,TGCGCCAGCTCTGACCGACTTACGGGAGCCCTCCACTTT
-,TRBV19,TRBD1,TRBJ2-7,CASSIGQGGEQYF,TGTGCCAGTAGTATTGGACAGGGTGGCGAGCAGTACTTC